A single sample gave rise to the 18 T cell receptor beta chains below, sequenced in a study of human T cells and chemical hapten exposure. Time point in this sample: patch test 1, 2 weeks after DPC sensitization. The sample's treatment: therapeutic diphenylcyclopropenone sensitization with weekly scalp DPC. TCRdb re-called the RACE reads with MiXCR, one entry per CDR3 protein. In the table there are roughly 360,000 distinct CDR3 sequences, approximately 5.1% of which are singletons. Sequencing used whole blood, obtained in connection with sensitization to the hapten diphenylcyclopropenone (DPC). These receptors originate from a woman aged 50 to 60 with alopecia areata. Some clones in this sample may be carry-over from other donors' samples.

This chain joins TRBV28 and TRBJ1-1, with D possibly matching TRBD1 (5 bases). CDR3 size: 14 residues. Between the trimmed V and J ends, which lost 6 bases and 6 bases, there was a span of 17 bases. CDR1 is MDHEN, CDR2 SYDVKM, per germline. In nucleotides, the CDR3 is TGTGCCAGCAGCCGCCCAGGGTCGAATGCTGAAGCTTTCTTT. This encodes CASSRPGSNAEAFF.

This clonotype was recorded many times. V gene TRBV29-1 combines with J gene TRBJ1-2; no clear D. The CDR3 is 11 amino acids. The V end was cut by 0 bases, the J end by 7 bases, with 6 bases between. The germline CDR1 and CDR2 sequences are SQVTM and ANQGSEA. The CDR3 nucleotides are TGCAGCGTTGAAGAACGCGCTGGCTACACCTTC. Amino acid sequence: CSVEERAGYTF.

This clonotype has more than one count but fewer than ten. This chain uses TRBV15 with TRBJ1-2; 10 bases are shared with TRBD1. V trimming: 4 bases; J trimming: 6 bases; junction bases outside the gene matches: 11. The CDR3 is 16 amino acids. Germline CDR1 is LNHNV and CDR2 is YYDKDF (reference sequence). CDR3 sequence reads: CATSTTLLTGGNGYTF. CDR3 DNA sequence: TGTGCCACCAGCACTACCCTATTGACAGGGGGCAATGGCTACACCTTC.

As to this clonotype: At one boundary the junction diverges from the germline segment, which might be a read error. CDR3 DNA: TGTGCCAACAGTTTGGACAGGTTGAGGGCAGATACGCAGTATTTT. Protein: CANSLDRLRADTQYF. V gene TRBV12-3 or TRBV12-4 combines with J gene TRBJ2-3; TRBD1 aligns across 7 bases. The CDR3 is made up of 15 amino acids.

This clonotype was picked up many times. This chain uses TRBV5-6 with TRBJ1-5; D is uncertain. V was trimmed by 0 bases and J by 4 bases, leaving 8 bases between them. CDR3 length: 14 residues. Germline V lookup: CDR1 SGHDT, CDR2 YYEEEE. The CDR3 is CASSLVGQNQPQHF. The CDR3 DNA is TGTGCCAGCAGCTTGGTTGGCCAAAATCAGCCCCAGCATTTT. Full variable domain (missing parts from reference TRBV5-6 and TRBJ1-5): DAGVTQSPTHLIKTRGQQVTLRCSPKSGHDTVSWYQQALGQGPQFIFQYYEEEERQRGNFPDRFSGHQFPNYSSELNVNALLLGDSALYLCASSLVGQNQPQHFGDGTRLSIL.

The rearrangement uses TRBV6-6 and TRBJ1-2, with unresolved D. The germline V and J ends were trimmed by 6 bases and 1 base, with 21 bases remaining between them. The length of the CDR3 is 17 residues. Germline CDR1 reads MNHNY; CDR2 reads SVGAGI (reference sequence). The CDR3, as DNA: TGTGCCAGCAGCCTTATAGGAGCAGGAGCCCTTAACTATGGCTACACCTTC. It is translated as CASSLIGAGALNYGYTF.

The chain couples TRBV23-1 to TRBJ2-5, with a tentative D call TRBD1 (6 bases). TRBV23-1 is known as an ORF, though its function is uncertain. This CDR3 region has 13 residues. Trimming shortened V by 7 bases and J by 5 bases, and 14 bases separated the two germline ends. The CDR3 spells CASTEGEDETQYF. In DNA, the CDR3 is TGCGCCAGCACCGAGGGGGAAGATGAGACCCAGTACTTC.

V gene TRBV12-3 or TRBV12-4 combines with J gene TRBJ1-4; D is ambiguous. Trimming cost V 2 bases and J 3 bases, with 4 bases left between them. The CDR3 is made up of 13 amino acids. CDR3 bases: TGTGCCAGCAGTTTAAGGTCTAATGAAAAACTGTTTTTT. This sequence encodes CASSLRSNEKLFF.

This clonotype showed up just a few times. This sequence may be a read error, since a much larger clone differs from it by one base. The genes are TRBV6-6 and TRBJ1-4; tentatively, D is TRBD1 (5 bases). This CDR3 contains 15 residues. The germline CDR1 and CDR2 sequences are MNHNY and SVGAGI (reference sequence). In DNA form, the CDR3 reads TGTGCCAGCAGTTACACGCCTGGGACTAATGAAATACTGTTTTTT. This encodes CASSYTPGTNEILFF.

This clonotype has at least ten counts. V usage is TRBV2 and J usage is TRBJ2-6, with TRBD1 matching over 7 bases. CDR1 is SNHLY and CDR2 is FYNNEI in the germline V gene. CDR3 size: 18 residues. V was pared by 5 bases and J by 0 bases, with 10 bases of the junction left unmatched. The DNA of the CDR3 is TGTGCCAGCAGTAGATTGGGACAGCCAAGCTCTGGGGCCAACGTCCTGACTTTC. Its translation: CASSRLGQPSSGANVLTF.

In this sample, this clonotype turned up many times. The J gene is TRBJ1-4, the V gene TRBV5-6; the match to TRBD1 covers 8 bases. V was clipped by 5 bases and J by 10 bases; unmatched bases: 10. This CDR3 has 14 amino acids. Germline V CDR1 and CDR2: SGHDT, YYEEEE. CDR3 DNA: TGTGCCAGCAGTCCCGGGACAGGTCTCGGAAAACTGTTTTTT. Protein sequence: CASSPGTGLGKLFF.

This clonotype was detected a few times. The chain recombines TRBV5-4 with TRBJ2-3; 12 bases are a match to TRBD2. This CDR3 comprises 15 residues. Germline CDR1 SGHNT, CDR2 YYREEE (reference sequence). With 3 bases clipped from V and 11 bases from J, the junction kept 10 bases outside the gene matches. CDR3 sequence (DNA): TGTGCCAGCAGCTCGGGACTAGCGGGTTCAGGGGGGCAGTATTTT. Translated, it gives CASSSGLAGSGGQYF.

In this sample, this clonotype turned up many times. The chain has TRBV4-1 and TRBJ2-1; D gene ambiguous. The CDR3 extends over 14 amino acids. V lost 0 bases and J lost 12, with 15 bases in between. Germline assignment: CDR1 MGHRA and CDR2 YSYEKL. CDR3 amino acids: CASSQDPLEQGQFF. Here the CDR3 DNA reads TGCGCCAGCAGCCAAGATCCCCTGGAACAAGGGCAGTTCTTC.

This clonotype was counted between two and nine times. The rearrangement uses TRBV14 and TRBJ1-1; D may be TRBD1 (5 bases). Trimming shortened V by 4 bases and J by 10 bases, and 16 bases separated the two germline ends. CDR1 SGHDN and CDR2 FVKESK come from the germline V gene. This CDR3 is 13 amino acids long. CDR3 nucleotide sequence: TGTGCCAGCAGCCCCCTCCCAGGGATGGGAGCTTTCTTT. Protein: CASSPLPGMGAFF. The whole variable domain, filled in from reference TRBV14 and TRBJ1-1, reads EAGVTQFPSHSVIEKGQTVTLRCDPISGHDNLYWYRRVMGKEIKFLLHFVKESKQDESGMPNNRFLAERTGGTYSTLKVQPAELEDSGVYFCASSPLPGMGAFFGQGTRLTVV.

This clonotype came up many times. This rearrangement joins TRBV20-1 to TRBJ2-3; 8 bases match TRBD2. This CDR3 has 20 residues. Germline lookup yields CDR1 DFQATT and CDR2 SNEGSKA (reference sequence). The V gene end was trimmed by 4 bases and the J gene end by 4 bases; junction bases not matched to a gene: 25. CDR3 residues: CSAILILSSGGPGAPDTQYF. Here the CDR3 DNA reads TGCAGTGCTATACTCATACTATCCAGCGGGGGCCCCGGGGCCCCAGATACGCAGTATTTT.

This clonotype was found many times. The chain recombines TRBV7-2 with TRBJ1-3; 7 nucleotides match TRBD1. CDR1 and CDR2 from the germline V gene are SGHTA and FQGNSA. CDR3 size: 17 residues. Trimming took 5 bases from V and 0 from J; bases not matched to a gene: 10. In nucleotides, the CDR3 is TGTGCCAGCAGCCCGTCTGGGACAGCCCTCTCTGGAAACACCATATATTTT. Translating gives CASSPSGTALSGNTIYF.

The table lists this clonotype with many counts. The chain carries TRBV6-5 and TRBJ1-6, with 9 bases lining up with TRBD1. The CDR3 loop spans 20 amino acids. The V segment lost 0 bases and the J segment 0 bases; nucleotides outside the gene matches: 9. Germline-derived CDR1 and CDR2 are MNHEY and SVGAGI. The CDR3 here is CASSYSRDRGISSYNSPLHF. The DNA of the CDR3 is TGTGCCAGCAGTTACTCGAGAGACAGGGGGATAAGCTCCTATAATTCACCCCTCCACTTT.

This clonotype has ten or more counts. The rearrangement uses TRBV18 and TRBJ2-5, with unresolved D. The CDR3 contains 13 residues. The V and J ends lost 2 bases and 0 bases respectively, with 4 bases between them. Germline V gene lookup returns CDR1 KGHSH and CDR2 LQKENI. CDR3 protein: CASSPKYQETQYF. For the CDR3, the DNA is TGTGCCAGCTCACCAAAGTACCAAGAGACCCAGTACTTC.